This section outlines one T cell receptor beta chain sequence together with its context. Its antigen is not yet known. No qualities accompany the bases; no much larger clone lies one base away. Relative to germline, V is 5 bases shorter and J is 2 bases shorter, with 3 bases between their ends. The CDR3 covers 11 residues, taking in both the cysteine and the phenylalanine. The retained sequence is limited to the CDR3, 33 bases, with the frame set at the first base. In the germline V gene, CDR1 corresponds to ENHRY and CDR2 to SYGVKD. FACS was used to sort naive T cells as CD45RA+ cells and memory T cells as CD45RO+ CD4+ or CD8+ cells. Two healthy control subjects provided the T cells used for TCR sequencing. For the mixed lymphocyte reactions, sorted T cell subsets left unstimulated acted as baseline controls. Genomic DNA was extracted with the Qiagen DNeasy Blood & Tissue Kit. The TCRbeta CDR3 regions were amplified in a multiplexed two-step PCR with Vbeta-specific forward primers and Jbeta-specific reverse primers. Through the immunoSEQ service, TCRbeta libraries were sequenced on an Illumina instrument. The authors' pipeline ran thus. IMGT annotation was used to assign V, D and J genes, and synthetic CDR3 analogues were used to correct the counts for multiplex PCR bias. In the immunoSEQ Analyzer, repertoire clonality was calculated as one minus normalized Shannon entropy. Fisher's exact test with Benjamini-Hochberg false discovery rate control was used to define clonal expansion, with two-tailed P<0.01. TCRdb's version of the immuneACCESS table is confined to in-frame rearrangements and falls short of the full clone set. An unresolved V gene accounts for under half of the shortfall where checked; the remainder is of unknown origin. Clonal size and the V and J genes are those of that table, whereas D and trimming came from the DNA. The sample profile shows under 25,000 clones; 74% of them were found once. The ten largest account for roughly 0.96% of the sample.

The sample originates from a study of regulatory dendritic cells for organ transplantation listed by TCRdb under 2017. Context from the whole study: TCRbeta repertoires were sequenced from sorted naive and memory CD4+ and CD8+ T cells before and after allostimulation with regulatory or mature dendritic cells.

Points the paper makes about the study in general: Among the resting subsets, the most alloreactive TCR clonotypes were found in memory CD8+ T cells. Allostimulation expanded memory CD8+ clones in both subjects, but regulatory dendritic cells appeared to induce more limited expansion than mature dendritic cells. Only a couple of subjects were sequenced, and considerable between-individual heterogeneity in the alloreactive memory CD8+ T cell pool was noted by the authors. Repertoires were highly diverse in naive CD4+ and CD8+ T cells, less diverse in memory cells, and most oligoclonal in memory CD8+ cells.

This sequence uses TRBV10-3 and TRBJ2-5; the D gene cannot be named for sure. The source material was memory CD4+ T cells from blood. What the cell subset or site label conveys for this sample: CD45RO+ memory T cells. The receptor comes from a human donor in good health. The CDR3 in this case is CAISQQETQYF. In nucleotides, the sequence is TGTGCCATCAGTCAGCAAGAGACCCAGTACTTC.